Below, 18 T cell receptor beta chains from the same sample are listed, as sequenced in a study of chemoradiotherapy in HPV16-positive cancers. Here immunoSEQ multiplex PCR was the method, and the copy in TCRdb shows in-frame clones only, minus some. Of around 30,000 clones listed, around 89% are singletons. The source was blood, collected from a patient who underwent chemoradiotherapy. All receptors come from a human donor with HPV-associated anogenital cancer.

The chain has TRBV7-2 and TRBJ2-6; D is undetermined. CDR3 length equals 15 residues. The V gene's germline CDR1 is SGHTA and CDR2 FQGNSA. Trimming left V 3 bases short and J 0 bases short, with 6 bases between. The chain's CDR3 is CASSFRSSGANVLTF. Here the CDR3 DNA reads TGTGCCAGCAGCTTCAGGAGCTCTGGGGCCAACGTCCTGACTTTC.

This clone was seen a single time. The V gene is TRBV13, the J gene TRBJ1-5; 8 nucleotides agree with TRBD1. The germline V gene has CDR1 PRHDT and CDR2 FYEKMQ (reference sequence). This CDR3 has 15 residues. V gave up 1 base and J gave up 6 bases; unmatched junction bases: 5. CDR3: CASSLARGQIQPQHF. The CDR3 region has the DNA TGTGCCAGCAGCTTAGCCAGGGGGCAAATTCAGCCCCAGCATTTT.

This rearrangement joins TRBV19 to TRBJ2-1; D not resolved. CDR1 and CDR2 from the germline V gene are LNHDA and SQIVND (reference sequence). This CDR3 is 13 amino acids long. V shed 5 bases and J shed 7 bases, with 12 bases lying between them. The CDR3 protein is CASSAGQRNEQFF. CDR3 sequence (DNA): TGTGCCAGTAGTGCCGGTCAAAGGAATGAGCAGTTCTTC.

The V and J genes are TRBV4-3 and TRBJ2-1, with unresolved D. V was trimmed by 0 bases and J by 12 bases, leaving 9 bases between them. CDR1 LGHNA and CDR2 YSLEER come from the germline V gene. There are 12 residues in the CDR3. This chain's CDR3 is CASSQDSARQFF. CDR3 nucleotide sequence: TGCGCCAGCAGCCAAGATTCAGCCCGGCAGTTCTTC.

V is TRBV7-7 and J is TRBJ2-1; 11 bases are shared with TRBD1. CDR1 SSHAT and CDR2 FNYEAQ come from the germline V gene (reference sequence). The CDR3 covers 15 residues. Unmatched junction bases numbered 6, after V lost 5 bases and J lost 6 bases. The CDR3 sequence: CASSPSGTGGNEQFF. In DNA form, the CDR3 reads TGTGCCAGCAGCCCTTCTGGGACAGGGGGCAATGAGCAGTTCTTC.

The chain recombines TRBV2 with TRBJ2-7; 9 nucleotides agree with TRBD2. The CDR3 has 14 amino acids. Germline V lookup: CDR1 SNHLY, CDR2 FYNNEI. After removal of 3 bases from V and 4 bases from J, the junction contained 4 bases not matched to a gene. CDR3 nucleotides: TGTGCCAGCAGTGAGGCGGGGGGGCGGTACGAGCAGTACTTC. Its translation is CASSEAGGRYEQYF. Filled out from reference TRBV2 and TRBJ2-7, the complete variable domain reads EPEVTQTPSHQVTQMGQEVILRCVPISNHLYFYWYRQILGQKVEFLVSFYNNEISEKSEIFDDQFSVERPDGSNFTLKIRSTKLEDSAMYFCASSEAGGRYEQYFGPGTRLTVT.

This clone showed up just a few times. This chain links TRBV5-1 with TRBJ2-2, with D perhaps assigned TRBD1 or TRBD2 (5 bases each). The CDR3 contains 14 residues. Germline lookup yields CDR1 SGHRS and CDR2 YFSETQ. Trimming cost V 3 bases and J 4 bases, with 10 bases left between them. The CDR3 nucleotides read TGCGCCAGCAGCTGGGACCAGGGCACCGGGGAGCTGTTTTTT. It specifies CASSWDQGTGELFF.

This clone was recorded a few times. The rearrangement joins TRBV15 to TRBJ2-3, with 14 bases that match TRBD2. Germline lookup yields CDR1 LNHNV and CDR2 YYDKDF (reference sequence). Trimming took 3 bases from V and 2 from J; bases not matched to a gene: 10. The CDR3 consists of 19 residues. CDR3 DNA: TGTGCCACCAGCAGCTACACCGGACTAGCGGGGGGCCACACAGATACGCAGTATTTT. Translated: CATSSYTGLAGGHTDTQYF.

The chain employs TRBV30 and TRBJ2-7; a possible D gene is TRBD2 (6 bases). Germline V gene sequence: CDR1 GTSNPN, CDR2 SVGIG (reference sequence). This CDR3 has 14 amino acids. Trimming removed 6 bases from V and 1 base from J, with 16 bases in between. The CDR3 loop reads CACFPRGDSYEQYF. The CDR3, as DNA: TGTGCCTGTTTCCCTCGCGGGGATTCCTACGAGCAGTACTTC.

This clone appeared a few times. The rearrangement uses TRBV27 and TRBJ1-3; D is perhaps TRBD1 (6 bases). This CDR3 has 15 residues. With 8 bases removed from V and 4 bases from J, the gap between germline ends came to 18 bases. Germline CDR1 reads MNHEY; CDR2 reads SMNVEV (reference sequence). CDR3: CASVGAGAGGNTIYF. The CDR3, as DNA: TGTGCCAGCGTTGGGGCAGGGGCGGGGGGAAACACCATATATTTT.

The gene calls are TRBV6-1 and TRBJ1-3, with D maybe TRBD1 (5 bases). The CDR3 totals 15 residues. Germline CDR1 and CDR2: MNHNS and SASEGT. The V and J ends lost 0 bases and 0 bases respectively, with 6 bases between them. The CDR3 coding sequence is TGTGCCAGCAGTGAAGCGGGGACCTCTGGAAACACCATATATTTT. As protein: CASSEAGTSGNTIYF.

This sequence joins TRBV7-9 and TRBJ1-5; TRBD1 matches 9 bases. There are 15 residues in the CDR3. Germline V gene data show CDR1 as SEHNR and CDR2 as FQNEAQ (reference sequence). The trim removed 5 bases at V and 4 bases at J, leaving 6 bases unmatched. CDR3 in DNA: TGTGCCAGCAGCCCCGGACAGGGGAGGAATCAGCCCCAGCATTTT. This codes for CASSPGQGRNQPQHF.

V gene TRBV12-5 combines with J gene TRBJ2-7, with 9 bases identical to TRBD2. Trimming removed 1 base from V and 4 bases from J; junction bases left unmatched: 8. The CDR3 runs to 16 residues. Germline V lookup: CDR1 LGHNT, CDR2 FRNRAP. In DNA form, the CDR3 reads TGTGCTAGTGGTTTGGCTAGCGGGGCAGGGTCATACGAGCAGTACTTC. Translation gives CASGLASGAGSYEQYF.

This CDR3 reads CASSFLPAVSYNEQFF. DNA for the CDR3: TGTGCCAGCAGCTTTCTGCCAGCGGTCTCCTACAATGAGCAGTTCTTC. V usage is TRBV5-6 and J usage is TRBJ2-1; D is perhaps TRBD2 (5 bases). The CDR3 sequence is 16 residues long. Trimming cost V 2 bases and J 0 bases, with 12 bases left between them. Germline V gives CDR1 SGHDT, CDR2 YYEEEE. The full variable domain, with the rest looked up from reference TRBV5-6 and TRBJ2-1, is DAGVTQSPTHLIKTRGQQVTLRCSPKSGHDTVSWYQQALGQGPQFIFQYYEEEERQRGNFPDRFSGHQFPNYSSELNVNALLLGDSALYLCASSFLPAVSYNEQFFGPGTRLTVL.

The rearrangement joins TRBV30 to TRBJ1-3, with 10 bases that match TRBD1. This CDR3 region has 16 residues. Losses at the gene ends were 4 bases for V and 0 bases for J; bases not matched to a gene: 6. Germline CDR1 and CDR2: GTSNPN and SVGIG (reference sequence). The CDR3 loop reads CAWKGGTGDSGNTIYF. DNA of the CDR3: TGTGCCTGGAAGGGGGGGACAGGGGACTCTGGAAACACCATATATTTT.

The chain links TRBV10-3 to TRBJ2-5; 8 bases fit TRBD2. V lost 6 bases to trimming and J lost 3 bases; unmatched junction nucleotides: 6. Germline CDR1 and CDR2: ENHRY and SYGVKD. There are 14 residues in the CDR3. CDR3 residues: CAIREPGGKETQYF. In nucleotides, the CDR3 is TGTGCCATCAGAGAGCCGGGAGGGAAAGAGACCCAGTACTTC.

This chain links TRBV12-5 with TRBJ2-3; D gene uncertain. From germline, CDR1 is LGHNT and CDR2 FRNRAP. Between the trimmed V and J ends, which lost 2 bases and 2 bases, there was a span of 8 bases. The CDR3 runs to 14 residues. The chain's CDR3 is CASGLQAATDTQYF. CDR3 bases: TGTGCTAGTGGTTTGCAGGCAGCCACAGATACGCAGTATTTT.

The genes are TRBV30 and TRBJ2-6; tentative D call: TRBD2 (6 bases). The germline V gene encodes CDR1 GTSNPN and CDR2 SVGIG (reference sequence). V lost 0 bases and J 4 bases, leaving 7 bases between the germline ends. CDR3 length equals 14 residues. DNA of the CDR3: TGTGCCTGGAGTGTACGGGGGGGGGCCAACGTCCTGACTTTC. Protein sequence: CAWSVRGGANVLTF.